This entry is about one TCR beta chain. These data come from a study of blood T cell repertoires in COVID-19. Measured with immunoSEQ multiplex PCR; TCRdb has only the in-frame clones, and not every one. The sample carries 200,000 to 250,000 clones, 70% to 85% recorded once. Germline lookup yields CDR1 SGHNT and CDR2 YENEEA. Trimming removed 4 bases at V and 3 bases at J, with 16 bases between. The CDR3 loop spans 16 amino acids. Sequencing input: peripheral blood. This TCR derives from a woman in her forties who had recovered from COVID-19. J is TRBJ2-1 and V is TRBV11-3; the D gene is possibly TRBD1 (6 bases). The chain's CDR3 is CASSSPVGAVYNEQFF. CDR3 in DNA: TGTGCCAGCAGCTCCCCGGTGGGGGCGGTCTACAATGAGCAGTTCTTC.